The subject of this entry is one T cell receptor (beta chain). The data are from a study of T cell changes during pregnancy in multiple sclerosis. Sequencing was performed with immunoSEQ multiplex PCR; in TCRdb, only in-frame clones are kept and a portion is missing. This table has around 62,000 clones, 93% appearing once. CDR1 is MNHEY and CDR2 is SMNVEV in the germline V gene (reference sequence). V shed 3 bases and J shed 6 bases, with 5 bases lying between them. The CDR3 sequence is 11 residues long. The chain couples TRBV27 to TRBJ1-1; D gene ambiguous. This receptor was obtained from a female donor with multiple sclerosis, enrolled in a pregnancy study. The sample was CD8+ T cells from peripheral blood mononuclear cells, taken in the second trimester of pregnancy. The CDR3 nucleotides read TGTGCCAGCAGTTTGGGAGCTGAAGCTTTCTTT. Its protein product is CASSLGAEAFF.